This T cell receptor (beta chain) appears in the sequencing data of a study of OX40 agonist ivuxolimab in advanced cancers. On the study more broadly: Partial responses occurred in Three dose-escalation patients, one with hepatocellular carcinoma and two with cutaneous melanoma.

Trimming shortened V by 2 bases and J by 7 bases, and 11 bases separated the two germline ends. The CDR3 is 14 residues long. The germline V gene has CDR1 MGHRA and CDR2 YSYEKL. Sequenced by immunoSEQ multiplex PCR; TCRdb stores in-frame clones only, minus some. The repertoire holds some 90,000 clones, with 92% as singletons. The source was CD4+ or CD8+ T cells sorted from blood, collected in a trial of the OX40 agonist ivuxolimab. The sequence derives from an adult with an advanced solid tumor such as melanoma, head and neck, liver or kidney cancer. The rearrangement links TRBV4-1 to TRBJ2-2; D is uncertain. The CDR3 protein is CASSQRLWGGELFF. The CDR3 coding sequence is TGCGCCAGCAGCCAAAGGCTATGGGGCGGGGAGCTGTTTTTT.